Below, 21 T cell receptor beta chains from the same sample are listed, as sequenced in a study of blood T cell repertoires in COVID-19. Only in-frame clones appear in the TCRdb table, and some are missing; sequencing was by immunoSEQ multiplex PCR. The sample holds 260,000 or so clones; approximately 88% are singletons and the top ten take more than 7.5%. The specimen sequenced was peripheral blood. These receptors all stem from a man aged 18 to 29 with active or convalescent COVID-19.

The genes are TRBV10-1 and TRBJ1-4, with D maybe TRBD1 (6 bases). The CDR3 sequence is 16 residues long. V lost 0 bases and J 7 bases, leaving 15 bases between the germline ends. Germline V CDR1 and CDR2: WNHNN, SYGVQD (reference sequence). DNA of the CDR3: TGCGCCAGCAGTGAGTCCCCCGGGGGGCTAATTGAAAAACTGTTTTTT. Translating gives CASSESPGGLIEKLFF.

The chain uses TRBV2 and TRBJ2-3; TRBD1 matches 9 bases. Germline-derived CDR1 and CDR2 are SNHLY and FYNNEI. This CDR3 has 15 amino acids. V was clipped by 5 bases and J by 1 base; unmatched bases: 4. CDR3 region: CASSPRTGGTDTQYF. The CDR3 DNA reads TGTGCCAGCAGTCCCAGGACAGGGGGCACAGATACGCAGTATTTT.

V is TRBV19 and J is TRBJ2-7, with D tentatively TRBD2 (6 bases). There are 14 residues in the CDR3. Between the trimmed V and J ends, which lost 6 bases and 0 bases, there was a span of 12 bases. Germline values: CDR1 LNHDA, CDR2 SQIVND (reference sequence). CDR3 in DNA: TGTGCCAGTAGGGACCTCGGGAGCTCCTACGAGCAGTACTTC. It yields the protein CASRDLGSSYEQYF.

V is TRBV7-6 and J is TRBJ2-5; 10 bases agree with TRBD2. The CDR3 sequence is 16 residues long. Germline trimming cut 1 base from V and 4 bases from J; bases unmatched to any gene: 6. Germline assignment: CDR1 SGHVS and CDR2 FNYEAQ. CDR3 amino acids: CASSLGSGGGSETQYF. In DNA, the CDR3 is TGTGCCAGCAGCTTAGGGAGCGGGGGGGGCTCAGAGACCCAGTACTTC.

This clone was found a few times. The CDR3 DNA reads as TGTGCCAGCAGTTCCGGAGATGAGCAGTTCTTC. Its protein is CASSSGDEQFF. The genes are TRBV6-5 and TRBJ2-1, with D uncertain. From germline, CDR1 is MNHEY and CDR2 SVGAGI. The germline V and J ends were trimmed by 4 bases and 8 bases, with 6 bases remaining between them. The length of the CDR3 is 11 residues.

The chain recombines TRBV6-1 with TRBJ1-3, with D unclear. Germline-derived CDR1 and CDR2 are MNHNS and SASEGT. This CDR3 spans 16 amino acids. V lost 3 bases and J lost 0, with 12 bases in between. The CDR3 DNA reads as TGTGCCAGCAGTGATCTCATGTCACACTCTGGAAACACCATATATTTT. This gives the protein CASSDLMSHSGNTIYF.

V and J are TRBV14 and TRBJ2-5, with D perhaps matching TRBD1 (5 bases). Germline-derived CDR1 and CDR2 are SGHDN and FVKESK. V was trimmed by 4 bases and J by 3 bases, leaving 9 bases between them. The CDR3 has 13 amino acids. The chain's CDR3 is CASSRMTEETQYF. The CDR3 bases are TGTGCCAGCAGCCGGATGACAGAAGAGACCCAGTACTTC.

The chain carries TRBV4-2 and TRBJ1-2, with 9 bases aligning to TRBD1. The CDR3 sequence is 16 residues long. The V and J ends lost 1 base and 2 bases, in that order; junction bases with no gene match: 5. The germline V gene has CDR1 LGHNA and CDR2 YNFKEQ. The CDR3 protein is CASSQVGDRANYGYTF. The CDR3 DNA is TGTGCCAGCAGCCAAGTTGGGGACAGGGCAAACTATGGCTACACCTTC.

The table lists this clone with a count of one. This sequence joins TRBV5-4 and TRBJ2-1; 8 nucleotides agree with TRBD2. J gave up 5 bases and V 7 bases, and 8 bases lay outside the gene matches. The germline V gene encodes CDR1 SGHNT and CDR2 YYREEE (reference sequence). This CDR3 is built from 14 residues. CDR3 in amino acids: CASSRAGGDNEQFF. The CDR3 nucleotides read TGTGCCAGCTCTCGGGCGGGAGGCGACAATGAGCAGTTCTTC. Complete variable domain (other parts from reference TRBV5-4 and TRBJ2-1): ETGVTQSPTHLIKTRGQQVTLRCSSQSGHNTVSWYQQALGQGPQFIFQYYREEENGRGNFPPRFSGLQFPNYSSELNVNALELDDSALYLCASSRAGGDNEQFFGPGTRLTVL.

The chain is built from TRBV12-3 or TRBV12-4 and TRBJ2-1; 7 bases are shared with TRBD1. With V trimmed by 5 bases and J by 5 bases, 3 bases remained unmatched. The CDR3 loop spans 13 amino acids. The CDR3 region has the DNA TGTGCCAGCAGTGCTCAGGGGGACAATGAGCAGTTCTTC. It codes for CASSAQGDNEQFF.

This chain links TRBV28 with TRBJ1-5; 7 bases align to TRBD1. J lost 7 bases, V lost 5 bases, and 5 bases had no gene match. This CDR3 has 13 residues. The germline CDR1 and CDR2 sequences are MDHEN and SYDVKM. The CDR3 DNA sequence: TGTGCCAGCAGTCGGGACAGTTGGCAGCCCCAGCATTTT. It yields the protein CASSRDSWQPQHF.

CDR3 DNA: TGTGCCAGCAGTGACAGGGTCGCAGGGATAGGACTAGCGGGGGCTCTGGGTAATGAGCAGTTCTTC. This encodes CASSDRVAGIGLAGALGNEQFF. This rearrangement joins TRBV11-2 to TRBJ2-1; the match to TRBD2 covers 13 bases. Per germline, CDR1 SGHAT and CDR2 FQNNGV. The CDR3 runs to 22 residues. After removal of 6 bases from V and 7 bases from J, the junction contained 27 bases not matched to a gene.

The chain is built from TRBV11-2 and TRBJ2-3; D unclear. Trimming shortened V by 4 bases and J by 2 bases, and 16 bases separated the two germline ends. This CDR3 comprises 16 residues. Germline V CDR1 and CDR2: SGHAT, FQNNGV. In DNA form, the CDR3 reads TGTGCCAGCAGCTCCCTGACCCGAAGACTCACAGATACGCAGTATTTT. Its protein is CASSSLTRRLTDTQYF.

The chain joins TRBV9 to TRBJ2-7; TRBD1 matches at 9 bases. Germline CDR1 is SGDLS and CDR2 is YYNGEE. V was pared by 3 bases and J by 3 bases, with 7 bases of the junction left unmatched. CDR3 length equals 15 residues. The CDR3 sequence is CASSEGGTGLYEQYF. CDR3 coding DNA: TGTGCCAGCAGCGAAGGGGGGACAGGGCTCTACGAGCAGTACTTC.

The V and J genes are TRBV7-2 and TRBJ1-2, with D possibly TRBD1 on 5 matching bases. The CDR3 has 18 amino acids. Trimming removed 1 base at V and 10 bases at J, with 28 bases between. CDR1 and CDR2 from the germline V gene are SGHTA and FQGNSA. CDR3 sequence reads: CASSLGPYTGRTTGYYTF. CDR3 DNA: TGTGCCAGCAGCTTAGGCCCCTACACCGGACGGACTACAGGATACTACACCTTC.

The chain is built from TRBV10-2 and TRBJ1-2; possible D gene TRBD1, 6 bases. V lost 11 bases and J lost 2, with 12 bases in between. This CDR3 is 12 amino acids long. CDR1 is WSHSY and CDR2 is SAAADI in the germline V gene. The CDR3, as DNA: TGCGCCGCGAGGGGGTGGAACTATGGCTACACCTTC. The encoded protein is CAARGWNYGYTF.

V and J are TRBV12-3 or TRBV12-4 and TRBJ2-7; maybe TRBD1 (5 bases). The CDR3 extends over 13 amino acids. Trimming removed 3 bases at V and 5 bases at J, with 11 bases between. CDR3 protein: CASSFGREHEQYF. The CDR3 DNA follows: TGTGCCAGCAGTTTCGGCAGGGAACACGAGCAGTACTTC.

This chain uses TRBV19 with TRBJ1-6; D unclear. Germline CDR1 and CDR2: LNHDA and SQIVND (reference sequence). Between the trimmed V and J ends, which lost 3 bases and 4 bases, there was a span of 10 bases. CDR3 size: 15 residues. CDR3 loop: CASSIEVEYNSPLHF. In DNA form, the CDR3 reads TGTGCCAGTAGTATCGAGGTGGAATATAATTCACCCCTCCACTTT.

This sequence joins TRBV7-2 and TRBJ2-7, with 8 nucleotides matching TRBD1. The CDR3 extends over 14 amino acids. The germline gives CDR1 SGHTA, CDR2 FQGNSA. V lost 3 bases to trimming and J lost 1 base; unmatched junction nucleotides: 2. The CDR3 reads CASSFTGGSYEQYF. The CDR3 DNA is TGTGCCAGCAGCTTCACAGGGGGGTCCTACGAGCAGTACTTC.

The rearrangement joins TRBV2 to TRBJ2-7; D gene ambiguous. The CDR3 runs 13 residues. Germline values: CDR1 SNHLY, CDR2 FYNNEI. Trimming pared 8 bases from V and 7 bases from J, leaving 18 bases between. CDR3 bases: TGTGCCAGCCTTAGACAAGATGGATATGAGCAGTACTTC. This translates into CASLRQDGYEQYF.

Many counts were recorded for this clone. V usage is TRBV7-9 and J usage is TRBJ1-6; TRBD1 is a possible D gene (5 bases). V lost 4 bases and J lost 10, with 17 bases in between. Germline CDR1 reads SEHNR; CDR2 reads FQNEAQ (reference sequence). CDR3 size: 15 residues. The CDR3 nucleotides are TGTGCCAGCAGCTCCCCTTTAAAGGCAGGGTCACCCCTCCACTTT. Amino acids: CASSSPLKAGSPLHF.